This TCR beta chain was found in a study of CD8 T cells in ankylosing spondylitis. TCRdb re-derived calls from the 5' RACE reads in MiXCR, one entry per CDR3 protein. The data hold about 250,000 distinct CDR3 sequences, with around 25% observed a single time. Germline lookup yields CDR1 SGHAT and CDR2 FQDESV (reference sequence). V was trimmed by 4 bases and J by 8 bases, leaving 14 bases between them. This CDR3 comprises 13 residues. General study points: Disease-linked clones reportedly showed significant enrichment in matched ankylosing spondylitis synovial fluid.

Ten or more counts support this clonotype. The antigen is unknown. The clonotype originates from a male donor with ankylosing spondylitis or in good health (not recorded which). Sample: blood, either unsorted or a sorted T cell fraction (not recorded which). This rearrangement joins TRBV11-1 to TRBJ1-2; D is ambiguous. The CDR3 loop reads CASSYPDGQGYTF. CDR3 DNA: TGTGCCAGCAGCTACCCGGATGGGCAAGGCTACACCTTC.